These T cell receptor beta chains were read from a single sample in a study of T cell repertoires in cytomegalovirus infection. MiXCR, applied by TCRdb to the reads, yields one record per CDR3 protein. The table includes 150,000 to 200,000 distinct CDR3 sequences, 8% to 10% detected once. Sequencing was done on a sample of PBMCs. Receptor source: a human donor in good health (CMV status not recorded). Some clones in this sample may be carry-over from other donors' samples. Each CDR3 is given with its conserved first and last residue.

TRBJ2-1,TRBV28,CASSPWGLNYNEQFF
TRBJ1-6,TRBV30,CAWSPGGASYNSPLHF
TRBJ2-5,TRBV20-1,CSARKSQTTQYF
TRBJ1-5,TRBV7-2,CASRAYSNQPQHF
TRBJ1-2,TRBV28,CASREPGRENYGYTF
TRBJ1-3,TRBV20-1,CSVIRYGTGNTIYF
TRBJ1-1,TRBV6-5,CASRNAGLNTEAFF
TRBJ1-1,TRBV28,CASKTGNPEAFF
TRBJ1-1,TRBV12-3/TRBV12-4,CASSRYQGGGTEAFF
TRBJ2-4,TRBV5-1,CASSYGGGDKNIQYF
TRBJ1-1,TRBV7-8,CASSLGWRENTEAFF
TRBJ2-7,TRBV12-3/TRBV12-4,CASLRGGYEQYF
TRBJ2-5,TRBV20-1,CSASVGGRETQYF
TRBJ2-3,TRBV6-2/TRBV6-3,CASSDWTSGTDTQYF
TRBJ2-7,TRBV6-2/TRBV6-3,CASSTIRSLATSYEQYF
TRBJ2-3,TRBV7-3,CASSKTSGGTDTQYF
TRBJ2-2,TRBV14,CASSQDGELFF
TRBJ1-1,TRBV2,CASSEVGSQYAFF
TRBJ2-1,TRBV12-3/TRBV12-4,CASSFTSGKNEQFF
TRBJ1-3,TRBV28,CASREGAYGNTIYF
TRBJ2-3,TRBV29-1,CSSRLAGGRNTQYF